These 7 T cell receptor beta chains share one sample of origin, sequenced in a study of long-term antiretroviral therapy in people with HIV. Sequencing used immunoSEQ v3.0 at survey level. Produced via immunoSEQ multiplex PCR; TCRdb's table is partial and in-frame only. The sample shows 25,000 to 35,000 clones, about 86% of them seen only once. The sample here was unsorted PBMCs, taken 0.8 years after starting antiretroviral therapy. All receptors come from a woman aged 30 to 39 with HIV.

The chain combines TRBV7-2 with TRBJ2-5; D possibly matches TRBD1 or TRBD2 (7 bases each). Germline assignment: CDR1 SGHTA and CDR2 FQGNSA. CDR3 length: 15 residues. Trimming left V 5 bases short and J 3 bases short, with 16 bases between. CDR3 nucleotides: TGTGCCAGCAGCCCCGAGACAGGGAGGGAAGAGACCCAGTACTTC. Its translation is CASSPETGREETQYF.

CDR3 nucleotide sequence: TGTGCCAGCAAACTCCGGGAGACCCAGTACTTC. Translated, it gives CASKLRETQYF. V gene TRBV27 combines with J gene TRBJ2-5; D gene unclear. Germline CDR1 MNHEY, CDR2 SMNVEV (reference sequence). The CDR3 sequence is 11 residues long. V dropped 7 bases and J dropped 5 bases, with 8 bases sitting between them.

The V and J genes are TRBV2 and TRBJ2-1; 11 nucleotides match TRBD2. J gave up 4 bases and V 6 bases, and 11 bases lay outside the gene matches. The CDR3 length is 17 residues. From germline, CDR1 is SNHLY and CDR2 FYNNEI. The CDR3 reads CASRDTKGTSGYNEQFF. The CDR3 coding sequence is TGTGCCAGCAGGGATACTAAAGGGACTAGCGGTTACAATGAGCAGTTCTTC.

The chain recombines TRBV19 with TRBJ2-5, with a possible D match to TRBD1 (5 bases). Germline CDR1 and CDR2: LNHDA and SQIVND (reference sequence). CDR3 length: 16 residues. Trimming left V 1 base short and J 5 bases short, with 17 bases between. As DNA, the CDR3 is TGTGCCAGTAGTATAGCAAGCCGGTCCAGGGTGGAGACCCAGTACTTC. Translating it yields CASSIASRSRVETQYF.

The chain couples TRBV6-1 to TRBJ2-7, with 11 bases identical to TRBD2. The length of the CDR3 is 13 residues. Germline assignment: CDR1 MNHNS and CDR2 SASEGT. J lost 4 bases, V lost 8 bases, and 4 bases had no gene match. The CDR3 region is CASRLAGNYEQYF. In DNA, the CDR3 is TGTGCCAGCCGACTAGCGGGGAATTACGAGCAGTACTTC.

This chain uses TRBV29-1 with TRBJ1-4; 9 bases agree with TRBD1. Germline assignment: CDR1 SQVTM and CDR2 ANQGSEA. CDR3 length: 13 amino acids. The trim removed 6 bases at V and 3 bases at J, leaving 2 bases unmatched. Here the CDR3 reads CSVTGGSNEKLFF. The CDR3, as DNA: TGCAGCGTAACAGGGGGCTCTAATGAAAAACTGTTTTTT.

This clone was seen a handful of times. This rearrangement joins TRBV19 to TRBJ1-2, with a possible D match to TRBD1 (5 bases). The V end lost 4 bases, the J end lost 6 bases, and 9 bases lay between the germline ends. The CDR3 sequence is 12 residues long. The germline V gene has CDR1 LNHDA and CDR2 SQIVND (reference sequence). CDR3 DNA sequence: TGTGCCAGTAGTAGTCGAGGGGATGGCTACACCTTC. Amino acid sequence: CASSSRGDGYTF.